This paragraph reports one T cell receptor beta chain. This sample is part of a study of blood T cell repertoires in COVID-19. About the study: Nucleic acid was either cDNA or gDNA, and it came from T cells, B-cell-depleted T cells, or PBMCs.

The Seattle patients joined while their infection was active and were tracked longitudinally afterward. Method: immunoSEQ multiplex PCR; TCRdb's copy keeps in-frame clones and lacks some. The sample holds fewer than 300,000 clones, about 90% seen once. Germline CDR1 and CDR2: SGHRS and YFSETQ. Trimming at V came to 2 bases and at J to 0 bases, leaving 2 bases not matched to a gene. This CDR3 contains 14 residues. This receptor was taken from a woman aged 45 to 65 with COVID-19, enrolled during active disease. This sequence joins TRBV5-1 and TRBJ2-7; 7 bases are a match to TRBD1. What was sequenced was peripheral blood. Here the CDR3 DNA reads TGCGCCAGCAGCTTAGGACAGGACTCCTACGAGCAGTACTTC. Translating gives CASSLGQDSYEQYF.